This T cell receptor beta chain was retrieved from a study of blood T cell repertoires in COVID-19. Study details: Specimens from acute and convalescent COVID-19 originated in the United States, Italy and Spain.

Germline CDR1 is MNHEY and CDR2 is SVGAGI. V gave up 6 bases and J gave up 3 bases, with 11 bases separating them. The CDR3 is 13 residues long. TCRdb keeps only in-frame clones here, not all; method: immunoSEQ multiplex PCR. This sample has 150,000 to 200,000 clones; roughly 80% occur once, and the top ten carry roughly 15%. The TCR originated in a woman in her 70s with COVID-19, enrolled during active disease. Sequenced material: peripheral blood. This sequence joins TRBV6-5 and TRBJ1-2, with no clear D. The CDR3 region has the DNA TGTGCCAGCAGAAAGCAGAGGGACTATGGCTACACCTTC. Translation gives CASRKQRDYGYTF.